The 16 T cell receptor beta chains below all came from one sample that was sequenced in a study of blood T cell repertoires in COVID-19. Data came from immunoSEQ multiplex PCR; TCRdb stores just in-frame clones and leaves some out. The sample gives around 400,000 clones, nearly 90% of which show up once; 1.4% to 1.5% is in the top ten. Sequenced material: PBMCs or T cells enriched from blood (not recorded which). The receptors stem from a young woman who had been exposed to COVID-19.

The rearrangement joins TRBV3-1 (or the pseudogene TRBV3-2) to TRBJ2-7; TRBD1 aligns across 8 bases. This CDR3 comprises 14 residues. V trimming: 1 base; J trimming: 3 bases; junction bases outside the gene matches: 2. Germline CDR1 is LGHDT and CDR2 is YNNKEL (reference sequence). In nucleotides, the CDR3 is TGTGCCAGCAGCCAAGGGACAGGGAACTACGAGCAGTACTTC. Amino acids: CASSQGTGNYEQYF.

The chain combines TRBV19 with TRBJ1-4; 9 positions agree with TRBD1. V shed 3 bases, J shed 7 bases, and the junction held 9 bases outside the gene matches. The CDR3 runs 16 residues. Per the germline V gene, CDR1 is LNHDA and CDR2 is SQIVND (reference sequence). The chain's CDR3 is CASSIQVWTGAEKLFF. The CDR3 DNA follows: TGTGCCAGTAGTATCCAGGTCTGGACAGGGGCTGAAAAACTGTTTTTT.

This chain uses TRBV27 with TRBJ2-5; D not certain. From germline, CDR1 is MNHEY and CDR2 SMNVEV (reference sequence). The germline V and J ends were trimmed by 3 bases and 0 bases, with 17 bases remaining between them. The CDR3 contains 17 residues. DNA of the CDR3: TGTGCCAGCAGTTTTACCCGCGGTACGCCGTACCAAGAGACCCAGTACTTC. It specifies CASSFTRGTPYQETQYF.

This rearrangement joins TRBV29-1 to TRBJ1-2; a possible D gene is TRBD1 (6 bases). The V end lost 1 base, the J end lost 7 bases, and 19 bases lay between the germline ends. Germline V gives CDR1 SQVTM, CDR2 ANQGSEA. CDR3 length equals 15 residues. The DNA of the CDR3 is TGCAGCGTTGAAGGGTCGGCTGGCAGGGGCGGTGGCTACACCTTC. Protein: CSVEGSAGRGGGYTF.

The rearrangement links TRBV15 to TRBJ1-5, with 9 bases aligning to TRBD1. Looked up from germline, CDR1 is LNHNV and CDR2 is YYDKDF (reference sequence). CDR3 length: 16 residues. V shed 4 bases and J 5 bases; nucleotides not matched to a gene: 9. The CDR3 DNA sequence: TGTGCCACCAGCAAAACAGGGGGCGTTCAAGATCAGCCCCAGCATTTT. This sequence encodes CATSKTGGVQDQPQHF.

The chain employs TRBV3-1 (or the pseudogene TRBV3-2) and TRBJ1-4, with D perhaps matching TRBD1 (5 bases). Germline V gives CDR1 LGHDT, CDR2 YNNKEL (reference sequence). The ends were cut back, 5 bases at V and 1 base at J, with 11 bases in the middle. The length of the CDR3 is 15 residues. In DNA form, the CDR3 reads TGTGCCAGCAGCGTCGGGGGGGTAACTAATGAAAAACTGTTTTTT. Translation: CASSVGGVTNEKLFF.

This clone was seen once. For the CDR3, the DNA is TGTGCCAGCAGCCCAGCCTCCGGGGGAATAGGTGGAAACACCATATATTTT. This translates into CASSPASGGIGGNTIYF. This chain joins TRBV3-1 (or the pseudogene TRBV3-2) and TRBJ1-3; TRBD1 might be the D (5 bases). The CDR3 extends over 17 amino acids. Germline CDR1 is LGHDT and CDR2 is YNNKEL (reference sequence). The germline V and J ends were trimmed by 4 bases and 3 bases, with 19 bases remaining between them.

The rearrangement uses TRBV6-5 and TRBJ2-7; 8 positions match TRBD1. The CDR3 consists of 14 residues. Germline CDR1 reads MNHEY; CDR2 reads SVGAGI. Germline trimming cut 8 bases from V and 2 bases from J; bases unmatched to any gene: 8. For the CDR3, the DNA is TGTGCCAGCTACACAGGGGGAGGAACCTACGAGCAGTACTTC. This encodes CASYTGGGTYEQYF.

The genes are TRBV5-4 and TRBJ2-5; maybe TRBD1 (6 bases). This CDR3 region has 15 residues. The V gene's germline CDR1 is SGHNT and CDR2 YYREEE (reference sequence). V lost 4 bases and J lost 0, with 13 bases in between. For the CDR3, the DNA is TGTGCCAGCAGCCCGTCGACAGGAGACCAAGAGACCCAGTACTTC. It specifies CASSPSTGDQETQYF.

The chain combines TRBV29-1 with TRBJ1-1; D may be TRBD1 (5 bases). CDR1 SQVTM and CDR2 ANQGSEA come from the germline V gene. Deletions cut 5 bases from V and 1 base from J, with 11 bases between. CDR3 length: 13 amino acids. The CDR3 sequence is CSVTRQGNTEAFF. The DNA for the CDR3 is TGCAGCGTTACTCGGCAGGGGAACACTGAAGCTTTCTTT.

The chain couples TRBV7-2 to TRBJ1-1; 7 bases are shared with TRBD1. Germline values: CDR1 SGHTA, CDR2 FQGNSA. This CDR3 is built from 14 residues. Trimming at V came to 0 bases and at J to 9 bases, leaving 7 bases not matched to a gene. CDR3 nucleotides: TGTGCCAGCAGCTTAGCCCCTTTGACAGGGAAAGCTTTCTTT. Its protein is CASSLAPLTGKAFF.

V gene TRBV28 combines with J gene TRBJ1-5; D call uncertain. Trimming removed 2 bases from V and 2 bases from J, with 10 bases in between. This CDR3 comprises 15 residues. The germline CDR1 and CDR2 sequences are MDHEN and SYDVKM. This CDR3 reads CASSLRGYGNQPQHF. The CDR3 bases are TGTGCCAGCAGTTTAAGAGGGTATGGCAATCAGCCCCAGCATTTT.

The rearrangement links TRBV5-6 to TRBJ1-4, with D unclear. Germline CDR1 is SGHDT and CDR2 is YYEEEE. V lost 1 base to trimming and J lost 7 bases, with 11 bases between them. This CDR3 is built from 14 residues. The DNA of the CDR3 is TGTGCCAGCAGCTTGATTCAATCGAGTGAAAAACTGTTTTTT. Translation: CASSLIQSSEKLFF. Complete variable domain (other parts from reference TRBV5-6 and TRBJ1-4): DAGVTQSPTHLIKTRGQQVTLRCSPKSGHDTVSWYQQALGQGPQFIFQYYEEEERQRGNFPDRFSGHQFPNYSSELNVNALLLGDSALYLCASSLIQSSEKLFFGSGTQLSVL.

The gene calls are TRBV5-5 and TRBJ2-7; TRBD1 matches at 9 bases. After removal of 5 bases from V and 0 bases from J, the junction contained 12 bases not matched to a gene. The CDR3 runs 17 residues. Germline lookup yields CDR1 SGHKS and CDR2 YYEKEE (reference sequence). Here the CDR3 reads CASRGWGQGPSSYEQYF. The CDR3 DNA follows: TGTGCCAGCAGGGGATGGGGACAGGGCCCTAGCTCCTACGAGCAGTACTTC.

The chain uses TRBV2 and TRBJ1-2; no reliable D call. The CDR3 runs 14 residues. V was pared by 3 bases and J by 9 bases, with 17 bases between. Germline loops: CDR1 SNHLY, CDR2 FYNNEI. The CDR3, as DNA: TGTGCCAGCAGTGATACGGGGATTAATGACAGCTACACCTTC. Translated, it gives CASSDTGINDSYTF.

The genes are TRBV29-1 and TRBJ2-7, with D tentatively TRBD1 (6 bases). V gave up 5 bases and J gave up 2 bases, with 28 bases separating them. Looked up from germline, CDR1 is SQVTM and CDR2 is ANQGSEA. The CDR3 runs to 18 residues. The CDR3 DNA reads as TGCAGCGTTTCCCCCAAACCGGGACAACCGATTGACACCTACGAGCAGTACTTC. Amino acids: CSVSPKPGQPIDTYEQYF.